This TCR beta chain was found in a study of blood T cell repertoires in COVID-19. The table came from immunoSEQ multiplex PCR; TCRdb's copy has only in-frame clones and leaves some out. The sample has approximately 120,000 clones, about 85% seen once. This TCR derives from a woman aged 80 or older with acute or convalescent COVID-19. Material: peripheral blood.

CDR3: CASSLVSGVDNEQFF. CDR3 nucleotide sequence: TGCGCCAGCAGCTTGGTTAGCGGGGTTGACAATGAGCAGTTCTTC. The chain recombines TRBV5-1 with TRBJ2-1; 8 bases are a match to TRBD2. The trim removed 0 bases at V and 5 bases at J, leaving 4 bases unmatched. The CDR3 covers 15 residues. Germline CDR1 SGHRS, CDR2 YFSETQ.